This paragraph covers one T cell receptor (beta chain) sequence. The target of this receptor is not known. No clone much larger than this one lies a single base away; base qualities are absent. Whole blood was collected in K2EDTA tubes by collaborating institutions according to the institutions' own protocols. For TCRbeta analysis, collaborators shipped samples as frozen whole blood, isolated PBMCs, or DNA extracted from either of those sample types. TCRbeta CDR3 regions were amplified from genomic DNA by means of the immunoSEQ Assay, a bias-controlled multiplex PCR. The source study handled its data this way. The number of nucleated cells in each sample was estimated by amplification of reference gene primers within the assay. To quantify the absolute abundance of each unique TCRbeta CDR3 rearrangement, sequence reads were collapsed and filtered. For each sample, productive Simpson clonality was calculated as the square root of Simpson's diversity index across productive rearrangements. Here the immuneACCESS table is served through TCRdb, limited to in-frame sequences with V and J called. Missing clones are a known gap in these copies; in checked studies unresolved V genes cover under half, and the rest lacks a known reason. The D gene and trimming were derived from the DNA, and the V and J assignments and clone size from that table. This sample lists 50,000 to 85,000 clones; around 82% were detected once. Of the sample, roughly 6.7% falls within the top ten clones.

This specimen belongs to a study of blood T cell repertoires in COVID-19 (TCRdb year 2020). About the study as a whole: Samples from collaborators originated in the United States, Italy and Spain and spanned both the acute and convalescent phases of COVID-19. Subjects who had been exposed to COVID-19, were actively infected with it, or had recovered from it provided the deeply sampled blood TCRbeta repertoires that made up the dataset. The material from the prospective study consisted of cDNA or gDNA derived from T cells, B-cell-depleted T cells, or PBMCs. Samples came from the ongoing ImmuneRACE study (first 160 participants) plus 1,254 subjects from 6 global collaborators. A freely available public database, intended as a resource for researchers studying the immune response to SARS-CoV-2, is where the repertoires were released. A de-identified subject ID, COVID-19 status, age in years and sex were almost always included in the sample metadata. Where HLA class I and class II types were available, the types were taken from metadata supplied by the sample provider, not from assay-based typing. The research as a whole found: The quantity of clinical and demographic metadata differed by source and by participant and was supplied without curation.

The CDR3 runs 15 amino acids, cysteine and phenylalanine included. Only the CDR3 part of the read is kept: 45 bases, read in frame from the first base. Taken from the germline V gene (reference sequence), the CDR1 and CDR2 loops are SGHNT and YYREEE. Trimming accounts for 4 bases at V and 2 bases at J, while the number of junction bases matched to no gene is 3. The source of this sequence is a man in his fifties or sixties with acute or convalescent COVID-19. Sequencing used peripheral blood. The V and J segments used are TRBV5-4 and TRBJ2-3; 11 central nucleotides agree with TRBD2. The DNA sequence is TGTGCCAGCAGCGTAGCGGGGGGGAACACAGATACGCAGTATTTT. Its coded protein is CASSVAGGNTDTQYF.